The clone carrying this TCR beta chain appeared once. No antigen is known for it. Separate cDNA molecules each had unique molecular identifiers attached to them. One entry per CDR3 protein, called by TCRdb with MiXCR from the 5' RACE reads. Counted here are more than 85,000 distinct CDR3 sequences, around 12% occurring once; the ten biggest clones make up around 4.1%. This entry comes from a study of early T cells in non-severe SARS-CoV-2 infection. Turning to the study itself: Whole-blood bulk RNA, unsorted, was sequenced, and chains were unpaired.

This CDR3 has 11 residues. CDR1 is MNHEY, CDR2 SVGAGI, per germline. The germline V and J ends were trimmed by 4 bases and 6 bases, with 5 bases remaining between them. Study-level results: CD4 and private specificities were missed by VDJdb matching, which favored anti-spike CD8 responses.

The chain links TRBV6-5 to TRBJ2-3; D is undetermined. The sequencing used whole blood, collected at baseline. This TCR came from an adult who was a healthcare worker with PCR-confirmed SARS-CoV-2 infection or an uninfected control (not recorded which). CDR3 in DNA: TGTGCCAGCAGTTTCCTGGATACGCAGTATTTT. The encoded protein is CASSFLDTQYF.